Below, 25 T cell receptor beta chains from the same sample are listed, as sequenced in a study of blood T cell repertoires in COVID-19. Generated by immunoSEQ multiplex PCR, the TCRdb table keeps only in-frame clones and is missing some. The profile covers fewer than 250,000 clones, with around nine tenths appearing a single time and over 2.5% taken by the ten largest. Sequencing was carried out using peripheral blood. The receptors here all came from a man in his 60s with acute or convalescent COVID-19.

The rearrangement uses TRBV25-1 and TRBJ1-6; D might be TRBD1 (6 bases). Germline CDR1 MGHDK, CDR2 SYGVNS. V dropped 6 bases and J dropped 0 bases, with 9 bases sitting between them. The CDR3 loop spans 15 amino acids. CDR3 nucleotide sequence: TGTGCCAGCAGCCGGACAGACTCCTATAATTCACCCCTCCACTTT. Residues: CASSRTDSYNSPLHF.

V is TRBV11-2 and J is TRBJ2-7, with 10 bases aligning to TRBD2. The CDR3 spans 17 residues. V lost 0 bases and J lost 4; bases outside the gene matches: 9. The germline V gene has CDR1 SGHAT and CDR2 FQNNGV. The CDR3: CASSLDRSGGAGYEQYF. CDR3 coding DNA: TGTGCCAGCAGCTTAGATCGGAGCGGGGGGGCCGGATACGAGCAGTACTTC.

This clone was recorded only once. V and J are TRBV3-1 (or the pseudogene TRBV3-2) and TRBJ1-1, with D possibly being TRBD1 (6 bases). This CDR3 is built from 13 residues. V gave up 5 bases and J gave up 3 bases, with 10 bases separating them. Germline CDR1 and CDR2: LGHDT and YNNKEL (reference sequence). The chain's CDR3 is CASSSRGDTEAFF. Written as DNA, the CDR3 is TGTGCCAGCAGCTCCAGGGGCGACACTGAAGCTTTCTTT.

The CDR3 spells CASSQAVSGGWNEQFF. The CDR3 coding sequence is TGCGCCAGCAGCCAAGCCGTTTCGGGGGGCTGGAATGAGCAGTTCTTC. This chain joins TRBV4-3 and TRBJ2-1, with a weak D call TRBD2 (7 bases). This CDR3 comprises 16 residues. Germline assignment: CDR1 LGHNA and CDR2 YSLEER. With 1 base removed from V and 7 bases from J, the gap between germline ends came to 17 bases.

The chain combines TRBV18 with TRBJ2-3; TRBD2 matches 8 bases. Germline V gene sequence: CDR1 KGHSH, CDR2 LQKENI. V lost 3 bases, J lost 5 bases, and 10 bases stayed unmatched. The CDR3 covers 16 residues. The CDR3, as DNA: TGTGCCAGCTCACCGGCCGGGGGGGGCTGGTTAGATACGCAGTATTTT. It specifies CASSPAGGGWLDTQYF.

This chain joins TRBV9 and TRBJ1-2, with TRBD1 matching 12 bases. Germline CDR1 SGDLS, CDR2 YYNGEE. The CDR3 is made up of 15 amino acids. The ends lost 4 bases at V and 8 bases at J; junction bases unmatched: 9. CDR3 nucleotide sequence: TGTGCCAGCAGCTCCCCGGGACAGGGGGCTCGGGGCTACACCTTC. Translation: CASSSPGQGARGYTF.

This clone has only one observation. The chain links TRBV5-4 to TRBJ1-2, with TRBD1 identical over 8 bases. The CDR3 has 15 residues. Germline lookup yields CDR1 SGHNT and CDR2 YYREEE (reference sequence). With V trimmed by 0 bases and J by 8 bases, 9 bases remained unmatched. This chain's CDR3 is CASSLEGQGFKGYTF. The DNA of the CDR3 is TGTGCCAGCAGCTTGGAAGGACAGGGTTTCAAGGGCTACACCTTC.

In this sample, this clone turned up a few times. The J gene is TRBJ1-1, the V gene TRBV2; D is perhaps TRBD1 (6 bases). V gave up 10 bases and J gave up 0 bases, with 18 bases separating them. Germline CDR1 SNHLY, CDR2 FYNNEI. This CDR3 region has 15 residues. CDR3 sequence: CATRPQGRVNTEAFF. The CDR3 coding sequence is TGTGCCACACGCCCCCAGGGGAGGGTGAACACTGAAGCTTTCTTT.

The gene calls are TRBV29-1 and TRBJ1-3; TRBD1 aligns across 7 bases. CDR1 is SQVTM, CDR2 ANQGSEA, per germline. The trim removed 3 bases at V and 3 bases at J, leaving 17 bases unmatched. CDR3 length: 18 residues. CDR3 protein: CSVEAGRGPLGVGNTIYF. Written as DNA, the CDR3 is TGCAGCGTTGAGGCCGGGAGGGGGCCCCTTGGCGTTGGAAACACCATATATTTT.

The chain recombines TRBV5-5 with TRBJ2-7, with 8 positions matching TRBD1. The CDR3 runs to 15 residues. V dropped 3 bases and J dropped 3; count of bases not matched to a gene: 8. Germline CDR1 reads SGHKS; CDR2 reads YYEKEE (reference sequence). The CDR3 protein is CASSSSGQGRYEQYF. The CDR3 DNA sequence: TGTGCCAGCAGCTCGAGCGGACAGGGCCGCTACGAGCAGTACTTC.

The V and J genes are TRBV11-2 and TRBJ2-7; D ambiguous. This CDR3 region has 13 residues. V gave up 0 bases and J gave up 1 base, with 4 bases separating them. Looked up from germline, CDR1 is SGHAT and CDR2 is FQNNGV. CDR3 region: CASSLDRSYEQYF. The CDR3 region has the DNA TGTGCCAGCAGCTTAGATCGGTCCTACGAGCAGTACTTC.

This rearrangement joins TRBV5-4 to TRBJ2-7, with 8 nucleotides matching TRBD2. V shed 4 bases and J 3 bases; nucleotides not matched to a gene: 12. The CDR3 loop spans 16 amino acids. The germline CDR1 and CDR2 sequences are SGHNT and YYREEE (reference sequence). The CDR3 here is CASSRGGLLYGYEQYF. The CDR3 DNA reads TGTGCCAGCAGCCGGGGGGGGCTCTTATATGGCTACGAGCAGTACTTC. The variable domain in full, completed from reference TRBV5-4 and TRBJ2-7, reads ETGVTQSPTHLIKTRGQQVTLRCSSQSGHNTVSWYQQALGQGPQFIFQYYREEENGRGNFPPRFSGLQFPNYSSELNVNALELDDSALYLCASSRGGLLYGYEQYFGPGTRLTVT.

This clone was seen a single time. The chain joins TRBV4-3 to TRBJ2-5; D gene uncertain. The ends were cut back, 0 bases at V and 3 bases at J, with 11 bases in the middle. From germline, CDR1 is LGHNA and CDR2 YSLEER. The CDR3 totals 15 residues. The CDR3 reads CASSQDRGLKETQYF. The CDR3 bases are TGCGCCAGCAGCCAAGATCGCGGATTGAAAGAGACCCAGTACTTC.

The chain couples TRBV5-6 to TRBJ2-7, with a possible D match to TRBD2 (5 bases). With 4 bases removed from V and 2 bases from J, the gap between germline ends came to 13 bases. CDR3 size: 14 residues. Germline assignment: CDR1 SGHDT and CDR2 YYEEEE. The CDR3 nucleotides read TGTGCCAGCAGCCTGACGGGGTCCCCCTACGAGCAGTACTTC. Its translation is CASSLTGSPYEQYF.

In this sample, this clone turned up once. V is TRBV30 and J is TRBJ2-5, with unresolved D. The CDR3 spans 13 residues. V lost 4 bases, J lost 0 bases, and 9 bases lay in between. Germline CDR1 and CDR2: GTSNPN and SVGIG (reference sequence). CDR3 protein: CAWNRFNQETQYF. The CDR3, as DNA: TGTGCCTGGAATCGGTTTAACCAAGAGACCCAGTACTTC.

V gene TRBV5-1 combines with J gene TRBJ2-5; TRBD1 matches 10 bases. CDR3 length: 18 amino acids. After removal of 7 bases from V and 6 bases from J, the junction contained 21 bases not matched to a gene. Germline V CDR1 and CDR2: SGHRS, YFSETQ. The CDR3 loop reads CASGSGLTSGTGEKTQYF. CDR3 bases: TGCGCCAGCGGGTCCGGCCTAACGTCCGGGACAGGGGAAAAGACCCAGTACTTC.

The CDR3 sequence is CASSPNREYRFNEQFF. The CDR3 nucleotides are TGTGCCAGTAGTCCTAACAGGGAGTATCGGTTCAATGAGCAGTTCTTC. The V and J genes are TRBV19 and TRBJ2-1, with a weak D call TRBD1 (6 bases). CDR1 and CDR2 from the germline V gene are LNHDA and SQIVND (reference sequence). This CDR3 is 16 amino acids long. The V gene lost 5 bases and the J gene lost 6 bases, with 20 bases spanning the gap.

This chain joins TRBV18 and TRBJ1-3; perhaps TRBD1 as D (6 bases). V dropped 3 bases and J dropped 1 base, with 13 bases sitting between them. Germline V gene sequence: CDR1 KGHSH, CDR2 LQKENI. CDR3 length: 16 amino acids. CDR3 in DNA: TGTGCCAGCTCACCCCTCGGACAGCTTTCTGGAAACACCATATATTTT. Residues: CASSPLGQLSGNTIYF.

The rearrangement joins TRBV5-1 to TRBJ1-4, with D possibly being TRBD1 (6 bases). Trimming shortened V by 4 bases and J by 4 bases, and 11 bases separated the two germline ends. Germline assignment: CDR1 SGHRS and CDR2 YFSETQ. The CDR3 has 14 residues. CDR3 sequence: CASSPWTDNEKLFF. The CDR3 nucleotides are TGCGCCAGCAGCCCGTGGACAGATAATGAAAAACTGTTTTTT.

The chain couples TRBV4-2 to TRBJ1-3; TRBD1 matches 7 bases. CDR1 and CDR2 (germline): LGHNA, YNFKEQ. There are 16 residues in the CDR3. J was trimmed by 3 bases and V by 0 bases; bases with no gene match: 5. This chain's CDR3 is CASSQEFPGGGNTIYF. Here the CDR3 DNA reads TGTGCCAGCAGCCAAGAGTTCCCAGGGGGTGGAAACACCATATATTTT.

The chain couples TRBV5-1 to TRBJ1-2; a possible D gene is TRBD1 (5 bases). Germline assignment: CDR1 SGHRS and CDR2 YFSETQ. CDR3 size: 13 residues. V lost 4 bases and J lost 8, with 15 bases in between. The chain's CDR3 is CASSPGHISGYTF. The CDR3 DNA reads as TGCGCCAGCAGCCCCGGACATATTTCGGGCTACACCTTC.

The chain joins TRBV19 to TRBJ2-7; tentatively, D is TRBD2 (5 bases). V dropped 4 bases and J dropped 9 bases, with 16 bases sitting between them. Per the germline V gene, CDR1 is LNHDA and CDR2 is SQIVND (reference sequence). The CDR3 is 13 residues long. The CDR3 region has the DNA TGTGCCAGTAGTACCTCACGACTTGCGGGGCAGTACTTC. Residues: CASSTSRLAGQYF.

The CDR3 DNA reads as TGTGCCAGCAGCCCGGGACAGGGGGGGACTGAAGCTTTCTTT. Its translation is CASSPGQGGTEAFF. V is TRBV7-8 and J is TRBJ1-1, with 11 bases lining up with TRBD1. J gave up 5 bases and V 5 bases, and 4 bases lay outside the gene matches. The germline gives CDR1 SGHVS, CDR2 FQNEAQ. The CDR3 covers 14 residues.

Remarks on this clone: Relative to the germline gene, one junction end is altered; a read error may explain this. The CDR3 loop is CASSHGQVLEPQYF. In DNA, the CDR3 is TGTGCCAGCTCACACGGACAGGTGCTAGAGCCCCAGTACTTC. V and J are TRBV18 and TRBJ2-5, with 7 bases matching TRBD1. This CDR3 has 14 residues. Looked up from germline, CDR1 is KGHSH and CDR2 is LQKENI.

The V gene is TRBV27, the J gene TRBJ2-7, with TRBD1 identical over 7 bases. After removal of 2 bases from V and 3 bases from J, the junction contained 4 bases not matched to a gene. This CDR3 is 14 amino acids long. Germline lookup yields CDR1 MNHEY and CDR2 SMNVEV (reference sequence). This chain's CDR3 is CASSLGDSIYEQYF. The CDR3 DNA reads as TGTGCCAGCAGTTTAGGGGACAGTATCTACGAGCAGTACTTC.